Listed below are T cell receptor beta chains from one sample, sequenced in a study of shared clonotypes between healthy human individuals. Libraries were prepared by immunoSEQ multiplex PCR; TCRdb keeps only in-frame clonotypes and omits some of them. The data hold around 510,000 clones, with around 95% observed a single time. The sequencing input was naive CD4+ T cells sorted from blood. The receptors were sampled from a woman in her 30s in good health. The CDR3 runs from the conserved cysteine through the conserved F or W. D genes are given only for firm matches. Clone size is not always given. Where it is, it says once, few, many or a class for expanded clones.

TRBJ1-2 TRBV28 NA NA TGTGCCAGCAGTACCGGGACCCTTTATGGCTACACCTTC CASSTGTLYGYTF
TRBJ1-1 TRBV20-1 NA NA TGCAGTGCTAGAGGGGGGACCTTT CSARGGTF
TRBJ1-1 TRBV10-3 NA NA TGTGCCATCAGGGGGGGTCCGAATTACACTGAAGCTTTCTTT CAIRGGPNYTEAFF
TRBJ2-7 TRBV6-5 TRBD1 NA TGTGCCATAAGGGACAGTTACTCCTACGAGCAGTACTTC CAIRDSYSYEQYF
TRBJ2-2 TRBV2 NA NA TGTGCCAGCATCCAGCGGGCGGGTAGCACCGGGGAGCTGTTTTTT CASIQRAGSTGELFF
TRBJ1-5 TRBV5-1 NA few TGCGCCAGCAGCCTGGGAGGTGGCACAGAAAATCAGCCCCAGCATTTT CASSLGGGTENQPQHF
TRBJ2-3 TRBV19 NA NA TGTGCCAGTAGTATTCAGCGGACCTCCGGAGATACGCAGTATTTT CASSIQRTSGDTQYF
TRBJ1-1 TRBV29-1 NA NA TGCAGCGTTGAAGGTGGGGAAGGCGTCACTGAAGCTTTCTTT CSVEGGEGVTEAFF
TRBJ1-2 TRBV15 NA NA TGTGCCACCAGCAGAGATTTGGGAGGGAACCCCCCCTCGGGCTACACCTTC CATSRDLGGNPPSGYTF
TRBJ2-7 TRBV28 NA NA TGTGCCAGCAGTCCGGGAGCCACTTCCTACGAGCAGTACTTC CASSPGATSYEQYF
TRBJ1-5 TRBV7-2 NA NA TGTGCCAGCAGCTTATTCGAAGGAAATCAGCCCCAGCATTTT CASSLFEGNQPQHF
TRBJ2-2 TRBV5-1 TRBD1 NA TGCGCCAGCAGTGAAGGGGACAGGACGAACGGGGAGCTGTTTTTT CASSEGDRTNGELFF
TRBJ1-1 TRBV6-5 NA once TGTGCCAGCAGTTCGTTGGGCACTGAAGCTTTCTTT CASSSLGTEAFF
TRBJ2-7 TRBV19 NA NA TGTGCCAGCAGAGTTGGGACCCGGAGCTCCTACGAGCAGTACTTC CASRVGTRSSYEQYF
TRBJ2-7 TRBV19 NA NA TGTGCCAGTAGTACAGGGTCCGAGCAGTACTTC CASSTGSEQYF
TRBJ1-1 TRBV27 TRBD1 NA TGTGCCAGCAGTCCACGGGACAGTTCAAACACTGAAGCTTTCTTT CASSPRDSSNTEAFF
TRBJ2-7 TRBV27 NA NA TGTGCCAGCAGTTCTCGCGTCGGCCCCTACGAGCAGTACTTC CASSSRVGPYEQYF
TRBJ2-6 TRBV5-5 NA NA TGTGCCAGCAGCGATCTAGGCTTAAGCTCTGGGGCCAACGTCCTGACTTTC CASSDLGLSSGANVLTF
TRBJ1-2 TRBV12-5 TRBD1 NA TGTGCTAGTGGTACCTCAGGGGGCTTCGATGGCTACACCTTC CASGTSGGFDGYTF
TRBJ2-2 TRBV7-9 TRBD2 once TGTGCCAGCAGCTTGCCTAGCGGCGGGGACACCGGGGAGCTGTTTTTT CASSLPSGGDTGELFF
TRBJ2-3 TRBV28 TRBD2 NA TGTGCCAGCAGTTCGTACGGGGGGGCTGGAGATACGCAGTATTTT CASSSYGGAGDTQYF
TRBJ1-6 TRBV4-1 TRBD1 NA TGCGCCAGCAGAGCCGGGACAGGTAGCTCCTATAATTCACCCCTCCACTTT CASRAGTGSSYNSPLHF
TRBJ2-2 TRBV4-1 NA NA TGCGCCAGCAGCCAACAACTTTTAAACACCGGGGAGCTGTTTTTT CASSQQLLNTGELFF
TRBJ2-7 TRBV28 NA NA TGTGCCAGCAGTTGGTCAGGAGCCTACGAGCAGTACTTC CASSWSGAYEQYF
TRBJ2-1 TRBV19 NA NA TGTGCCAGTAGTATAGAGGGTAGCGTGGACAATGAGCAGTTCTTC CASSIEGSVDNEQFF
TRBJ2-2 TRBV7-8 TRBD2 NA TGTGCCAGCAGCTTACCCATAGCGGGAGGCCGCACCGGGGAGCTGTTTTTT CASSLPIAGGRTGELFF
TRBJ1-1 TRBV19 TRBD1 NA TGTGCCAGTAGTAACCCACAGGGGGCGCGTGGGCCTGAAGCTTTCTTT CASSNPQGARGPEAFF
TRBJ2-3 TRBV2 NA NA TGTGCCAGCAGTGGTTACTCTGAAGATACGCAGTATTTT CASSGYSEDTQYF
TRBJ2-7 TRBV30 TRBD1 NA TGTGCCTCCTCCGGGACAGGACACTCCTACGAGCAGTACTTC CASSGTGHSYEQYF
TRBJ2-7 TRBV28 TRBD2 NA TGTGCCAGCAGTCCACCCCGGACTAGCCCCAAGCAGTACTTC CASSPPRTSPKQYF
TRBJ2-1 TRBV5-1 NA NA TGCGCCAGCAGCTTGGCCCACCGGTCCGATCCCTACAATGAGCAGTTCTTC CASSLAHRSDPYNEQFF
TRBJ2-7 TRBV28 NA NA TGTGCCAGCAGGGAAGCGACTAGTTACGAGCAGTACTTC CASREATSYEQYF
TRBJ2-7 TRBV18 NA NA TGTGCCAGCTCAGAGACTACAGGGTACGAGCAGTACTTC CASSETTGYEQYF
TRBJ2-6 TRBV5-1 NA once TGCGCCAGCAGCTTGTCTCTGTTGCCGGGCAGGGGAACCTCTGGGGCCAACGTCCTGACTTTC CASSLSLLPGRGTSGANVLTF
TRBJ2-1 TRBV11-3 TRBD2 NA TGTGCCAGCAGCTTAGGACTAGCGGGAGTCAATGAGCAGTTCTTC CASSLGLAGVNEQFF
TRBJ1-5 TRBV28 NA NA TGTGCCAGCAGTTTATCCTCGCTGACCCAGCATTTT CASSLSSLTQHF
TRBJ2-1 TRBV2 TRBD2 NA TGTGCCAGCAGTGAATCGGGACTAGGGACCTACAATGAGCAGTTCTTC CASSESGLGTYNEQFF
TRBJ2-5 TRBV6-5 TRBD2 NA TGTGCCAGCAGTGTGACTAGCGGGACTGAGACCCAGTACTTC CASSVTSGTETQYF
TRBJ2-7 TRBV28 TRBD1 NA TGTGCCAGCAGTTTCTCCTGGGACAGGACCTTCTCCTACGAGCAGTACTTC CASSFSWDRTFSYEQYF
TRBJ2-7 TRBV6-5 NA NA TGTGCCAGCAGTTACTCAAGAACGACTGGAAACGAGCAGTACTTC CASSYSRTTGNEQYF
TRBJ1-2 TRBV14 NA NA TGTGCCAGCAGCCAACGTCTGGGAACAGGAATGGACTATGGCTACACCTTC CASSQRLGTGMDYGYTF
TRBJ2-3 TRBV11-3 TRBD2 NA TGTGCCACCATTTATATGAGACTAGCGGGAGAGGGTGTTACGCAGTATTTT CATIYMRLAGEGVTQYF
TRBJ2-6 TRBV28 TRBD2 NA TGTGCCAGCAGTTTGAGAGGCGCCGACGGACTAGCTTTAGCTGGGGCCAACGTCCTGACTTTC CASSLRGADGLALAGANVLTF
TRBJ2-5 TRBV28 NA NA TGTGCCAGCAGTCATGACAGGCCCCAGGAGACCCAGTACTTC CASSHDRPQETQYF